Below, 11 T cell receptor beta chains from the same sample are listed, as sequenced in a study of metastatic and nonmetastatic thyroid tumors. No patient received treatment before thyroid surgery. MiXCR was used by TCRdb to re-call the PCR reads. This table has about 21,000 clones, about 23% appearing once. The sequenced sample was adjacent normal tissue. The receptors were gathered from a female donor with papillary thyroid cancer or a benign thyroid nodule (not recorded which). Some clones in this sample may be carry-over from other donors' samples.

V usage is TRBV24-1 and J usage is TRBJ2-2; D might be TRBD2 (5 bases). This CDR3 spans 15 amino acids. Looked up from germline, CDR1 is KGHDR and CDR2 is SFDVKD. Trimming took off 5 bases at V and 6 bases at J, with 15 bases between the two ends. In DNA, the CDR3 is TGTGCCACCAGTGGGACTGCCGCCTGGTCCGGGGAGCTGTTTTTT. Protein product: CATSGTAAWSGELFF.

This clone has only a few counts. The chain links TRBV2 to TRBJ1-1; D uncertain. Trimming shortened V by 6 bases and J by 1 base, and 9 bases separated the two germline ends. The CDR3 covers 13 residues. Germline V lookup: CDR1 SNHLY, CDR2 FYNNEI. The CDR3 reads CASRWTSNTEAFF. CDR3 DNA: TGTGCCAGCAGATGGACCTCGAACACTGAAGCTTTCTTT. The entire variable domain, with the rest obtained from reference TRBV2 and TRBJ1-1, is as follows: EPEVTQTPSHQVTQMGQEVILRCVPISNHLYFYWYRQILGQKVEFLVSFYNNEISEKSEIFDDQFSVERPDGSNFTLKIRSTKLEDSAMYFCASRWTSNTEAFFGQGTRLTVV.

This clone was picked up many times. The rearrangement joins TRBV9 to TRBJ2-4, with D possibly matching TRBD2 (6 bases). V gave up 0 bases and J gave up 8 bases, with 15 bases separating them. CDR1 is SGDLS and CDR2 is YYNGEE in the germline V gene. This CDR3 region has 15 residues. Written as DNA, the CDR3 is TGTGCCAGCAGCGTAGATGTGGGCGGGAATGACATTCAGTACTTC. Its protein product is CASSVDVGGNDIQYF.

The table lists this clone with a few counts. The chain links TRBV6-1 to TRBJ1-2; D unclear. Germline loops: CDR1 MNHNS, CDR2 SASEGT. Deletions cut 11 bases from V and 4 bases from J, with 17 bases between. The CDR3 extends over 13 amino acids. The CDR3 DNA reads TGTGCCGGAGGAGGACCGATAATCTATGGCTACACCTTC. It yields the protein CAGGGPIIYGYTF.

In this sample, this clone is medium-sized (0.01 to 0.1%). The V gene is TRBV6-2 or TRBV6-3, the J gene TRBJ2-2; unclear D gene. The CDR3 is 14 residues long. Trimming took off 2 bases at V and 3 bases at J, with 7 bases between the two ends. Germline CDR1 is MNHEY and CDR2 is SVGEGT. CDR3 amino acids: CASSYTTDTGELFF. As DNA, the CDR3 is TGTGCCAGCAGTTACACCACAGACACCGGGGAGCTGTTTTTT.

This clone was seen only a few times. This chain links TRBV28 with TRBJ1-1; D is undetermined. The ends were cut back, 1 base at V and 0 bases at J, with 6 bases in the middle. CDR3 length: 14 residues. Germline assignment: CDR1 MDHEN and CDR2 SYDVKM. In DNA, the CDR3 is TGTGCCAGCAGTTTATTACAGTTGAACACTGAAGCTTTCTTT. Translating gives CASSLLQLNTEAFF.

The chain uses TRBV14 and TRBJ2-1; TRBD1 agrees at 11 bases. J was trimmed by 12 bases and V by 3 bases; bases with no gene match: 13. CDR3 length: 16 amino acids. The germline gives CDR1 SGHDN, CDR2 FVKESK. The CDR3 DNA sequence: TGTGCCAGCAGCCAGGAGTGGACAGGGGGCATAGGTGGGCAGTTCTTC. Its translation is CASSQEWTGGIGGQFF.

The V gene is TRBV5-1, the J gene TRBJ2-7; D perhaps matches TRBD2 (6 bases). The V end lost 0 bases, the J end lost 2 bases, and 12 bases lay between the germline ends. The length of the CDR3 is 15 residues. Per the germline V gene, CDR1 is SGHRS and CDR2 is YFSETQ. CDR3 nucleotide sequence: TGCGCCAGCAGCTTGGAAGGGACGGGGGCCTACGAGCAGTACTTC. It specifies CASSLEGTGAYEQYF.

The CDR3 spells CASSLRGNTEAFF. DNA of the CDR3: TGTGCCAGCAGCTTAAGGGGTAACACTGAAGCTTTCTTT. The gene calls are TRBV11-1 and TRBJ1-1; the D gene is possibly TRBD1 (5 bases). The CDR3 contains 13 residues. The germline V and J ends were trimmed by 2 bases and 2 bases, with 6 bases remaining between them. Germline V lookup: CDR1 SGHAT, CDR2 FQDESV (reference sequence).

The CDR3 nucleotides read TGTGCCAGCAGCCCCTTGGGAGGGCAACTCGGCTATGGCTACACCTTC. Its translation: CASSPLGGQLGYGYTF. V usage is TRBV11-2 and J usage is TRBJ1-2, with no clear D. The CDR3 covers 16 residues. From germline, CDR1 is SGHAT and CDR2 FQNNGV. Trimming removed 5 bases at V and 4 bases at J, with 20 bases between. The full variable domain, in which reference TRBV11-2 and TRBJ1-2 provide the parts outside the CDR3, is EAGVAQSPRYKIIEKRQSVAFWCNPISGHATLYWYQQILGQGPKLLIQFQNNGVVDDSQLPKDRFSAERLKGVDSTLKIQPAKLEDSAVYLCASSPLGGQLGYGYTFGSGTRLTVV.

This clone was detected ten times or more. The genes are TRBV3-1 and TRBJ1-6; TRBD1 agrees at 7 bases. CDR3 length equals 16 residues. J was trimmed by 9 bases and V by 5 bases; bases with no gene match: 13. Germline V gene lookup returns CDR1 LGHDT and CDR2 YNNKEL (reference sequence). The DNA for the CDR3 is TGTGCCAGCAGCACACCAACGAAGGGGGCGGCTTCACCCCTCCACTTT. Translated: CASSTPTKGAASPLHF.